Listed here are 20 T cell receptor beta chains from one sample, sequenced in a study of naive and memory T cell subsets. Both TRBC1 and TRBC2 were covered by a beta constant-region primer of two equimolar oligonucleotides. Ligated cDNA was amplified by four rounds of PCR with nested alpha and beta constant-region primers and SP2. A single record per CDR3 protein comes from TCRdb applying MiXCR to the UMI-ligation and nested PCR reads. The sample lists some 82,000 distinct CDR3 sequences; over 9% were seen once. The sample was naive CD8+ T cells from blood. All receptors derive from a human donor in good health.

This clonotype has a count of ten or more. V gene TRBV30 combines with J gene TRBJ2-5, with 8 nucleotides matching TRBD1. Trimming removed 1 base from V and 5 bases from J; junction bases left unmatched: 6. The CDR3 totals 14 residues. The germline V gene has CDR1 GTSNPN and CDR2 SVGIG (reference sequence). This CDR3 reads CAWSADRVKETQYF. The CDR3 DNA reads TGTGCCTGGAGTGCGGACAGGGTTAAGGAGACCCAGTACTTC. Looking up the rest from reference TRBV30 and TRBJ2-5 gives the full variable domain: SQTIHQWPATLVQPVGSPLSLECTVEGTSNPNLYWYRQAAGRGLQLLFYSVGIGQISSEVPQNLSASRPQDRQFILSSKKLLLSDSGFYLCAWSADRVKETQYFGPGTRLLVL.

V usage is TRBV14 and J usage is TRBJ2-3, with 8 bases lining up with TRBD2. Germline V gives CDR1 SGHDN, CDR2 FVKESK. J lost 6 bases, V lost 4 bases, and 18 bases had no gene match. The CDR3 totals 18 residues. The CDR3 DNA reads as TGTGCCAGCAGCCCCGTGACTGAGCGGGAGAGGGCAAAGGATACGCAGTATTTT. It codes for CASSPVTERERAKDTQYF.

The gene calls are TRBV6-5 and TRBJ1-2; the D is unclear. Germline values: CDR1 MNHEY, CDR2 SVGAGI. V was shortened by 0 bases and J by 8 bases, with 10 bases between the two germline ends. The CDR3 runs to 13 residues. CDR3 nucleotides: TGTGCCAGCAGTTACTCAGGGTCTGAAGGCTACACCTTC. Translating it yields CASSYSGSEGYTF.

The gene calls are TRBV27 and TRBJ2-7; TRBD2 matches at 7 bases. Germline CDR1 and CDR2: MNHEY and SMNVEV (reference sequence). This CDR3 contains 14 residues. With V trimmed by 3 bases and J by 7 bases, 9 bases remained unmatched. CDR3 nucleotides: TGTGCCAGCAGTTTCCCCCAGGGAGGGAATGAGCAGTACTTC. Protein: CASSFPQGGNEQYF.

In its sample, this clonotype was seen many times. The gene calls are TRBV3-1 and TRBJ1-6, with TRBD1 matching 7 bases. The junction had 6 bases not matched to a gene; V was cut back by 8 bases and J by 2 bases. Germline-derived CDR1 and CDR2 are LGHDT and YNNKEL (reference sequence). CDR3 size: 15 residues. The CDR3: CASGAGGTYNSPLHF. The CDR3 DNA reads as TGTGCCAGCGGCGCAGGGGGGACCTATAATTCACCCCTCCACTTT.

The table lists this clonotype with a few counts. This chain connects TRBV29-1 to TRBJ1-1, with TRBD1 as a possible D gene (6 bases). The CDR3 sequence is 13 residues long. With 8 bases removed from V and 0 bases from J, the gap between germline ends came to 13 bases. CDR1 SQVTM and CDR2 ANQGSEA come from the germline V gene. For the CDR3, the DNA is TGCAGCCCGGCTGGGACAATGAACACTGAAGCTTTCTTT. Translating it yields CSPAGTMNTEAFF.

This clonotype appeared a few times. V is TRBV7-6 and J is TRBJ2-1, with TRBD2 identical over 11 bases. CDR3 length: 15 residues. V was pared by 5 bases and J by 6 bases, with 6 bases of the junction left unmatched. Germline CDR1 reads SGHVS; CDR2 reads FNYEAQ. The CDR3 DNA reads TGTGCCAGCAGCAGAACCGGGACTAGCGGCAATGAGCAGTTCTTC. Protein: CASSRTGTSGNEQFF.

This clonotype was recorded many times. The V gene is TRBV27, the J gene TRBJ2-7; a weak D match, TRBD1 (6 bases). V dropped 6 bases and J dropped 3 bases, with 9 bases sitting between them. The CDR3 consists of 12 residues. CDR1 MNHEY and CDR2 SMNVEV come from the germline V gene (reference sequence). CDR3 in amino acids: CASSVRGYEQYF. CDR3 in DNA: TGTGCCAGCAGCGTCAGGGGCTACGAGCAGTACTTC.

This clonotype was observed a handful of times. The chain has TRBV4-1 and TRBJ2-2; D possibly corresponds to TRBD2 (6 bases). Trimming removed 1 base at V and 4 bases at J, with 16 bases between. The CDR3 length is 17 residues. Germline V lookup: CDR1 MGHRA, CDR2 YSYEKL. The CDR3 sequence: CASSQGGYTSFTGELFF. Written as DNA, the CDR3 is TGCGCCAGCAGCCAAGGAGGGTATACTAGCTTCACCGGGGAGCTGTTTTTT.

This clonotype was seen more than once but under ten times. The genes are TRBV11-2 and TRBJ2-7, with TRBD2 matching 11 bases. V dropped 4 bases and J dropped 2; count of bases not matched to a gene: 10. There are 17 residues in the CDR3. Germline V gives CDR1 SGHAT, CDR2 FQNNGV. CDR3 amino acids: CASSSGASGRSAYEQYF. The CDR3 DNA sequence: TGTGCCAGCAGCTCCGGCGCTAGCGGGAGGTCCGCCTACGAGCAGTACTTC.

This clonotype was seen a few times. The chain has TRBV29-1 and TRBJ2-3; 7 bases map to TRBD2. Trimming cost V 7 bases and J 1 base; bases outside gene matches: 17. The CDR3 is made up of 17 amino acids. CDR1 and CDR2 (germline): SQVTM, ANQGSEA. The CDR3 reads CSAPSGIRQSGTDTQYF. CDR3 coding DNA: TGCAGCGCACCCAGCGGGATAAGACAATCCGGCACAGATACGCAGTATTTT.

The chain employs TRBV9 and TRBJ2-3; D is uncertain. The CDR3 is 16 amino acids. The germline gives CDR1 SGDLS, CDR2 YYNGEE. Trimming cost V 0 bases and J 0 bases, with 11 bases left between them. The CDR3 loop reads CASSVESRASTDTQYF. CDR3 bases: TGTGCCAGCAGCGTAGAGTCCCGGGCTAGCACAGATACGCAGTATTTT.

This clonotype occurred many times. This chain joins TRBV7-9 and TRBJ2-3, with D perhaps being TRBD1 or TRBD2 (5 bases each). The CDR3 is made up of 12 amino acids. CDR1 is SEHNR and CDR2 is FQNEAQ in the germline V gene (reference sequence). The ends were cut back, 7 bases at V and 5 bases at J, with 10 bases in the middle. The CDR3 spells CASTRGRDTQYF. In nucleotides, the CDR3 is TGTGCCAGCACCCGGGGCCGAGATACGCAGTATTTT.

In its sample, this clonotype was seen many times. The chain links TRBV4-1 to TRBJ2-1, with 8 bases that match TRBD2. The J segment lost 8 bases and the V segment lost 0 bases, leaving 6 bases of the junction unmatched. Germline CDR1 and CDR2: MGHRA and YSYEKL. The length of the CDR3 is 15 residues. CDR3 sequence: CASSQDSTSVHEQFF. CDR3 sequence (DNA): TGCGCCAGCAGCCAAGATTCGACTAGCGTCCATGAGCAGTTCTTC.

This clonotype has at least ten counts. This chain links TRBV11-3 with TRBJ1-4, with D possibly matching TRBD1 (6 bases). With 2 bases removed from V and 0 bases from J, the gap between germline ends came to 28 bases. The CDR3 length is 22 residues. Germline V gene sequence: CDR1 SGHNT, CDR2 YENEEA. In DNA, the CDR3 is TGTGCCAGCAGCTTAATGGCAACTGGGACAAGGGCCCCCCCCTCAACTAATGAAAAACTGTTTTTT. Encoded protein: CASSLMATGTRAPPSTNEKLFF.

This clonotype was picked up a small number of times. The CDR3 loop is CASSLPIGTKNTEAFF. The CDR3 DNA follows: TGCGCCAGCAGCCTTCCTATCGGGACAAAGAACACTGAAGCTTTCTTT. The V call is TRBV4-1, the J call TRBJ1-1, with a possible D match to TRBD1 (6 bases). In germline, CDR1 is MGHRA, CDR2 YSYEKL. Trimming stripped 4 bases from V and 1 base from J, with 16 bases between. The CDR3 sequence is 16 residues long.

Only a few counts were recorded for this clonotype. This chain links TRBV6-1 with TRBJ2-2; TRBD1 aligns across 8 bases. The length of the CDR3 is 17 residues. Germline assignment: CDR1 MNHNS and CDR2 SASEGT. J lost 4 bases, V lost 2 bases, and 9 bases had no gene match. The CDR3 reads CASSEWGRGRITGELFF. In DNA, the CDR3 is TGTGCCAGCAGTGAATGGGGCAGGGGGCGAATCACCGGGGAGCTGTTTTTT.

J is TRBJ2-3 and V is TRBV7-3; the D gene is possibly TRBD2 (6 bases). The CDR3 covers 16 residues. Looked up from germline, CDR1 is SGHTA and CDR2 is FQGTGA. V gave up 4 bases and J gave up 1 base, with 15 bases separating them. CDR3: CASSSSGDLGTDTQYF. As DNA, the CDR3 is TGTGCCAGCAGCTCGTCCGGGGACTTGGGCACAGATACGCAGTATTTT. The full variable domain, rest sourced from reference TRBV7-3 and TRBJ2-3, is GAGVSQTPSNKVTEKGKYVELRCDPISGHTALYWYRQSLGQGPEFLIYFQGTGAADDSGLPNDRFFAVRPEGSVSTLKIQRTERGDSAVYLCASSSSGDLGTDTQYFGPGTRLTVL.

The chain couples TRBV12-3 or TRBV12-4 to TRBJ2-1; D might be TRBD1 or TRBD2, each matching 5 bases. The CDR3 spans 11 residues. Trimming took off 3 bases at V and 10 bases at J, with 7 bases between the two ends. The CDR3 region is CASSLGVEQFF. The CDR3 nucleotides are TGTGCCAGCAGTTTGGGGGTCGAGCAGTTCTTC.

To note about this clonotype: Being one base from a much bigger clone, this may be a read error. The chain couples TRBV11-2 to TRBJ2-5; 8 nucleotides align to TRBD2. Germline CDR1 SGHAT, CDR2 FQNNGV. The CDR3 covers 14 residues. CDR3 nucleotide sequence: TGTGCCAGCGGCTTCTTACTAGCGGAGGAGACCCAGTACTTC. Translating it yields CASGFLLAEETQYF.